Shown below are 29 T cell receptor beta chains from a single sample sequenced in a study of CD8 T cells in Susac syndrome. About 0.45 to 1 ug RNA was reverse transcribed with random hexamers. TCRdb re-called the immunoSEQ multiplex PCR reads through MiXCR, storing one row per CDR3 protein. Seen here are 100,000 to 150,000 distinct CDR3 sequences, nearly 95% observed once, and the top ten hold approximately 0.12%. Sequenced input: CD4+ T cells from PBMCs. All receptors come from a human donor in good health.

The chain combines TRBV30 with TRBJ1-5; the D gene is possibly TRBD1 (5 bases). Trimming took 1 base from V and 4 from J, leaving 17 bases between them. In germline, CDR1 is GTSNPN, CDR2 SVGIG (reference sequence). This CDR3 comprises 16 residues. The CDR3 sequence: CAWSELGTGKNQPQHF. CDR3 in DNA: TGTGCCTGGAGTGAGCTGGGTACAGGCAAAAATCAGCCCCAGCATTTT. Complete variable domain (other parts from reference TRBV30 and TRBJ1-5): SQTIHQWPATLVQPVGSPLSLECTVEGTSNPNLYWYRQAAGRGLQLLFYSVGIGQISSEVPQNLSASRPQDRQFILSSKKLLLSDSGFYLCAWSELGTGKNQPQHFGDGTRLSIL.

The chain employs TRBV2 and TRBJ2-7; TRBD1 aligns across 7 bases. The germline V gene has CDR1 SNHLY and CDR2 FYNNEI. This CDR3 comprises 15 residues. J lost 2 bases, V lost 4 bases, and 8 bases had no gene match. CDR3 bases: TGTGCCAGCAGTGGACGAGGGACAGTTACCTACGAGCAGTACTTC. Protein sequence: CASSGRGTVTYEQYF.

This chain links TRBV29-1 with TRBJ2-1; 7 bases are shared with TRBD1. This CDR3 region has 13 residues. J gave up 4 bases and V 6 bases, and 6 bases lay outside the gene matches. CDR1 is SQVTM, CDR2 ANQGSEA, per germline. CDR3 residues: CSVSGQTYNEQFF. The DNA of the CDR3 is TGCAGCGTCTCGGGACAGACTTACAATGAGCAGTTCTTC.

The V call is TRBV7-9, the J call TRBJ2-5; TRBD1 matches at 10 bases. V shed 5 bases, J shed 6 bases, and the junction held 9 bases outside the gene matches. In germline, CDR1 is SEHNR, CDR2 FQNEAQ (reference sequence). The length of the CDR3 is 15 residues. CDR3 nucleotide sequence: TGTGCCAGCAGCGAAGGGGACAGGGGTATTCAGACCCAGTACTTC. This encodes CASSEGDRGIQTQYF.

This chain connects TRBV7-2 to TRBJ1-1; D uncertain. V lost 5 bases to trimming and J lost 4 bases, with 17 bases between them. The CDR3 spans 15 residues. Germline CDR1 SGHTA, CDR2 FQGNSA. The CDR3 sequence: CASSDRGRWGTEAFF. DNA of the CDR3: TGTGCCAGCAGCGACCGCGGACGCTGGGGCACTGAAGCTTTCTTT.

This clonotype was counted once. CDR3 in amino acids: CASSLEGRINTEAFF. The CDR3 nucleotides read TGTGCCAGCAGCTTAGAGGGCAGGATTAACACTGAAGCTTTCTTT. The chain joins TRBV7-8 to TRBJ1-1; no clear D gene. The germline CDR1 and CDR2 sequences are SGHVS and FQNEAQ. This CDR3 has 15 amino acids. The V and J ends lost 1 base and 2 bases respectively, with 11 bases between them.

This chain joins TRBV5-1 and TRBJ2-5, with no clear D. The CDR3 consists of 15 residues. V lost 3 bases and J lost 1, with 13 bases in between. Looked up from germline, CDR1 is SGHRS and CDR2 is YFSETQ. The CDR3 sequence is CASSSPSSLQETQYF. CDR3 sequence (DNA): TGCGCCAGCAGCTCCCCGAGCAGCCTCCAAGAGACCCAGTACTTC.

This clonotype was seen only once. The junction differs from germline at one of its ends, possibly a read error. V is TRBV2 and J is TRBJ2-7, with 8 bases that match TRBD1. The V gene's germline CDR1 is SNHLY and CDR2 FYNNEI. The CDR3 consists of 14 residues. The CDR3 here is CASSEYLAGGPPAF. CDR3 nucleotide sequence: TGTGCCAGCAGTGAATATTTGGCAGGGGGCCCACCCGCGTTC. The whole variable domain, filled in from reference TRBV2 and TRBJ2-7, reads EPEVTQTPSHQVTQMGQEVILRCVPISNHLYFYWYRQILGQKVEFLVSFYNNEISEKSEIFDDQFSVERPDGSNFTLKIRSTKLEDSAMYFCASSEYLAGGPPAFGPGTRLTVT.

The chain links TRBV3-1 to TRBJ2-7, with D hard to call. Germline CDR1 reads LGHDT; CDR2 reads YNNKEL (reference sequence). With 1 base removed from V and 0 bases from J, the gap between germline ends came to 10 bases. The CDR3 runs 15 residues. CDR3 bases: TGTGCCAGCAGCCAAGGGAGCGTCAGCTCCTACGAGCAGTACTTC. Its translation: CASSQGSVSSYEQYF.

The gene calls are TRBV27 and TRBJ2-6; possibly TRBD2 for D (6 bases). This CDR3 region has 16 residues. Trimming left V 4 bases short and J 0 bases short, with 10 bases between. Germline CDR1 and CDR2: MNHEY and SMNVEV (reference sequence). The CDR3 DNA follows: TGTGCCAGCAGTTCACGGAGGGCCTCTGGGGCCAACGTCCTGACTTTC. Encoded protein: CASSSRRASGANVLTF.

The chain links TRBV5-1 to TRBJ2-1; D may be TRBD2 (7 bases). Germline assignment: CDR1 SGHRS and CDR2 YFSETQ. Trimming stripped 4 bases from V and 0 bases from J, with 11 bases between. This CDR3 is built from 15 residues. CDR3 amino acids: CASSRGGSSYNEQFF. The CDR3 DNA is TGCGCCAGCAGCCGCGGGGGCAGCTCCTACAATGAGCAGTTCTTC.

V gene TRBV23-1 combines with J gene TRBJ1-5; D is unclear. TRBV23-1 is recorded as an ORF, its role being uncertain. Trimming stripped 3 bases from V and 5 bases from J, with 11 bases between. The CDR3 is 14 amino acids. The CDR3 loop reads CASSHPGSDQPQHF. The CDR3, as DNA: TGCGCCAGCAGTCACCCGGGGTCGGATCAGCCCCAGCATTTT.

As for this clonotype: The junction does not match germline at one end; this may be a read error. The chain employs TRBV29-1 and TRBJ2-6; D may correspond to TRBD1 or TRBD2 (5 bases each). Germline assignment: CDR1 SQVTM and CDR2 ANQGSEA. The CDR3 runs 14 residues. CDR3: CSVQTGSGANVLIF. CDR3 in DNA: TGCAGCGTTCAGACGGGGTCTGGGGCCAACGTCCTGATTTTC. The full variable domain, in which reference TRBV29-1 and TRBJ2-6 provide the parts outside the CDR3, is SAVISQKPSRDICQRGTSLTIQCQVDSQVTMMFWYRQQPGQSLTLIATANQGSEATYESGFVIDKFPISRPNLTFSTLTVSNMSPEDSSIYLCSVQTGSGANVLIFGAGSRLTVL.

The chain has TRBV2 and TRBJ2-2; a weak D match, TRBD2 (5 bases). Germline V gives CDR1 SNHLY, CDR2 FYNNEI. The CDR3 is 15 amino acids. Deletions cut 3 bases from V and 1 base from J, with 9 bases between. In DNA, the CDR3 is TGTGCCAGCAGTGATCCGGGGAAGAACACCGGGGAGCTGTTTTTT. This gives the protein CASSDPGKNTGELFF.

The V gene is TRBV12-3 or TRBV12-4, the J gene TRBJ2-5; 11 bases fit TRBD1. This CDR3 spans 14 amino acids. V lost 6 bases to trimming and J lost 1 base; unmatched junction nucleotides: 1. Here the CDR3 reads CASRGTGGQETQYF. As DNA, the CDR3 is TGTGCCAGCAGAGGGACAGGGGGCCAAGAGACCCAGTACTTC.

The chain uses TRBV5-1 and TRBJ2-7; D is unclear. CDR1 is SGHRS and CDR2 is YFSETQ in the germline V gene. The CDR3 is made up of 15 amino acids. V was pared by 4 bases and J by 0 bases, with 14 bases between. This chain's CDR3 is CASSILGGSSYEQYF. The CDR3 DNA reads as TGCGCCAGCAGCATACTGGGTGGCAGCTCCTACGAGCAGTACTTC.

This chain links TRBV14 with TRBJ2-7; weak D call: TRBD1 (6 bases). Trimming took 0 bases from V and 11 from J, leaving 8 bases between them. The CDR3 totals 11 residues. Germline CDR1 is SGHDN and CDR2 is FVKESK. CDR3 residues: CASSQEWDKYF. The DNA of the CDR3 is TGTGCCAGCAGCCAAGAGTGGGACAAGTACTTC.

The chain carries TRBV7-2 and TRBJ2-3; no firm D call. The CDR3 extends over 13 amino acids. Germline assignment: CDR1 SGHTA and CDR2 FQGNSA. V was pared by 3 bases and J by 1 base, with 5 bases between. This chain's CDR3 is CASSFQGTDTQYF. CDR3 sequence (DNA): TGTGCCAGCAGCTTCCAGGGCACAGATACGCAGTATTTT.

The V gene is TRBV4-1, the J gene TRBJ2-7; unclear D gene. Germline lookup yields CDR1 MGHRA and CDR2 YSYEKL. V was clipped by 0 bases and J by 3 bases, with 9 bases between them. The CDR3 spans 14 residues. The CDR3 region has the DNA TGCGCCAGCAGCCAAGAAACGGACGGCTACGAGCAGTACTTC. Its translation: CASSQETDGYEQYF.

The chain employs TRBV25-1 and TRBJ2-7; possible D gene TRBD2, 6 bases. Germline assignment: CDR1 MGHDK and CDR2 SYGVNS. The CDR3 loop spans 12 amino acids. V lost 6 bases to trimming and J lost 6 bases, with 12 bases between them. CDR3 loop: CASRLGLSEQYF. The CDR3 bases are TGTGCCAGCAGATTGGGACTCTCCGAGCAGTACTTC.

This clonotype was recorded only once. V is TRBV25-1 and J is TRBJ1-3; D not resolved. CDR1 and CDR2 from the germline V gene are MGHDK and SYGVNS. Trimming removed 6 bases at V and 3 bases at J, with 9 bases between. The CDR3 is 13 amino acids. CDR3 loop: CASRAPYGNTIYF. For the CDR3, the DNA is TGTGCCAGCAGGGCCCCCTATGGAAACACCATATATTTT. Drawing the rest from reference TRBV25-1 and TRBJ1-3, the complete variable domain is EADIYQTPRYLVIGTGKKITLECSQTMGHDKMYWYQQDPGMELHLIHYSYGVNSTEKGDLSSESTVSRIRTEHFPLTLESARPSHTSQYLCASRAPYGNTIYFGEGSWLTVV.

J is TRBJ1-4 and V is TRBV29-1; 7 bases match TRBD1. This CDR3 is 16 amino acids long. Looked up from germline, CDR1 is SQVTM and CDR2 is ANQGSEA. Losses at the gene ends were 6 bases for V and 6 bases for J; bases not matched to a gene: 16. The CDR3, as DNA: TGCAGCGTCTCAGGGGGTACAGGGGCAGAGGATGAAAAACTGTTTTTT. Translation gives CSVSGGTGAEDEKLFF.

The V call is TRBV7-2, the J call TRBJ2-7; perhaps TRBD2 as D (6 bases). CDR3 size: 14 residues. Germline assignment: CDR1 SGHTA and CDR2 FQGNSA. The V gene lost 5 bases and the J gene lost 2 bases, with 13 bases spanning the gap. CDR3 bases: TGTGCCAGCAGCCCATCCCGCGGGGCCTACGAGCAGTACTTC. This gives the protein CASSPSRGAYEQYF.

This sequence joins TRBV29-1 and TRBJ2-3; unclear D gene. V lost 3 bases and J 3 bases, leaving 7 bases between the germline ends. Germline V CDR1 and CDR2: SQVTM, ANQGSEA. The length of the CDR3 is 12 residues. The CDR3 spells CSVEGQTDTQYF. CDR3 DNA sequence: TGCAGCGTTGAGGGTCAGACAGATACGCAGTATTTT.

This sequence joins TRBV28 and TRBJ2-3; D is ambiguous. Germline CDR1 is MDHEN and CDR2 is SYDVKM. Trimming pared 4 bases from V and 2 bases from J, leaving 7 bases between. The CDR3 spans 13 residues. This CDR3 is CASSSPSTDTQYF. CDR3 in DNA: TGTGCCAGCAGTTCGCCATCCACAGATACGCAGTATTTT. Based on the CDR3 plus reference TRBV28 and TRBJ2-3, the full variable domain is DVKVTQSSRYLVKRTGEKVFLECVQDMDHENMFWYRQDPGLGLRLIYFSYDVKMKEKGDIPEGYSVSREKKERFSLILESASTNQTSMYLCASSSPSTDTQYFGPGTRLTVL.

The V call is TRBV5-1, the J call TRBJ2-4; D not resolved. This CDR3 contains 16 residues. Germline CDR1 is SGHRS and CDR2 is YFSETQ. Trimming left V 0 bases short and J 0 bases short, with 10 bases between. The CDR3 region is CASSLDKRLAKNIQYF. The DNA of the CDR3 is TGCGCCAGCAGCTTGGACAAACGGCTAGCCAAAAACATTCAGTACTTC.

The chain joins TRBV24-1 to TRBJ2-2; no clear D gene. The CDR3 runs 15 residues. Per germline, CDR1 KGHDR and CDR2 SFDVKD. Between the trimmed V and J ends, which lost 3 bases and 2 bases, there was a span of 9 bases. In DNA form, the CDR3 reads TGTGCCACCAGTGATGCCGGGCCAAACACCGGGGAGCTGTTTTTT. Translated: CATSDAGPNTGELFF.

The V and J genes are TRBV5-1 and TRBJ2-5; TRBD1 matches at 12 bases. The CDR3 is 17 residues long. Germline values: CDR1 SGHRS, CDR2 YFSETQ. V trimming: 4 bases; J trimming: 1 base; junction bases outside the gene matches: 8. CDR3 coding DNA: TGCGCCAGCAGCCTGGGACAGGGGGCTTCCTTCCAAGAGACCCAGTACTTC. The encoded protein is CASSLGQGASFQETQYF. The whole variable domain, remainder taken from reference TRBV5-1 and TRBJ2-5, is KAGVTQTPRYLIKTRGQQVTLSCSPISGHRSVSWYQQTPGQGLQFLFEYFSETQRNKGNFPGRFSGRQFSNSRSEMNVSTLELGDSALYLCASSLGQGASFQETQYFGPGTRLLVL.

This chain links TRBV5-1 with TRBJ1-4; 9 bases map to TRBD1. The CDR3 consists of 15 residues. The germline V gene encodes CDR1 SGHRS and CDR2 YFSETQ. With 4 bases clipped from V and 4 bases from J, the junction kept 5 bases outside the gene matches. CDR3 DNA sequence: TGCGCCAGCAGCCAGGGACAGGGCGTTAATGAAAAACTGTTTTTT. It yields the protein CASSQGQGVNEKLFF.